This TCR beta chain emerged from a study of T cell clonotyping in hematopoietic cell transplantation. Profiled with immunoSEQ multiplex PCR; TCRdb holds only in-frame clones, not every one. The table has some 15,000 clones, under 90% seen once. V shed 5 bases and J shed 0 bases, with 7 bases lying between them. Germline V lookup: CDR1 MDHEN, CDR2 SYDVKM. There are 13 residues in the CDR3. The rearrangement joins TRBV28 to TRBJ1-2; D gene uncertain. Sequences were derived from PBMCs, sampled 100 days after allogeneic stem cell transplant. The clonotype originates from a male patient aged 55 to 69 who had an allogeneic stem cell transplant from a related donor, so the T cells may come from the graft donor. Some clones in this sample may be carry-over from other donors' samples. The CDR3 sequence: CASSPTANYGYTF. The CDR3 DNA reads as TGTGCCAGCAGTCCTACTGCTAACTATGGCTACACCTTC.